One and the same sample provided the 21 T cell receptor beta chains below, sequenced in a study of blood T cell repertoires in COVID-19. Generated by immunoSEQ multiplex PCR, the TCRdb table keeps only in-frame clones and is missing some. This table holds over 100,000 clones, about 88% found once. Sequencing was carried out using peripheral blood. These receptors were collected from a man between 45 and 60 years old with active or convalescent COVID-19.

The sample holds one count of this clone. CDR3 coding DNA: TGTGCCAGCAGCTTTCGGACAGGGAACACTGAAGCTTTCTTT. Translating gives CASSFRTGNTEAFF. The V gene is TRBV11-2, the J gene TRBJ1-1; 7 nucleotides line up with TRBD1. CDR1 and CDR2 from the germline V gene are SGHAT and FQNNGV. The junction had 2 bases not matched to a gene; V was cut back by 3 bases and J by 1 base. The CDR3 consists of 14 residues.

The chain carries TRBV29-1 and TRBJ2-1, with a tentative D call TRBD2 (6 bases). Germline CDR1 and CDR2: SQVTM and ANQGSEA. The CDR3 length is 13 residues. V was clipped by 7 bases and J by 6 bases, with 16 bases between them. The CDR3 here is CSGSGQGGNEQFF. The DNA of the CDR3 is TGCAGCGGATCCGGGCAGGGAGGCAATGAGCAGTTCTTC.

The chain recombines TRBV9 with TRBJ2-2, with 9 bases that match TRBD1. Trimming at V came to 4 bases and at J to 5 bases, leaving 9 bases not matched to a gene. Germline lookup yields CDR1 SGDLS and CDR2 YYNGEE. The CDR3 loop spans 16 amino acids. The CDR3 region is CASSTTQGAFTGELFF. The DNA for the CDR3 is TGTGCCAGCAGCACCACACAGGGGGCTTTTACCGGGGAGCTGTTTTTT.

The CDR3 coding sequence is TGTGCCAGCAGTATCGGACAGGGACCCTACGAGCAGTACGTC. This sequence encodes CASSIGQGPYEQYV. V is TRBV28 and J is TRBJ2-7; 8 nucleotides align to TRBD1. Germline V gene lookup returns CDR1 MDHEN and CDR2 SYDVKM. CDR3 length: 14 amino acids. The V segment lost 5 bases and the J segment 2 bases; nucleotides outside the gene matches: 5.

The chain has TRBV6-5 and TRBJ1-4; TRBD1 is a possible D gene (6 bases). The germline CDR1 and CDR2 sequences are MNHEY and SVGAGI. V lost 6 bases to trimming and J lost 5 bases, with 16 bases between them. The CDR3 extends over 15 amino acids. CDR3 nucleotide sequence: TGTGCCAGCAGCCGCCCCAGGGACATAAATGAAAAACTGTTTTTT. Translation: CASSRPRDINEKLFF.

This clone was detected a few times. The J gene is TRBJ2-2, the V gene TRBV7-9, with D possibly matching TRBD1 (5 bases). Per germline, CDR1 SEHNR and CDR2 FQNEAQ (reference sequence). V lost 4 bases to trimming and J lost 7 bases, with 10 bases between them. The CDR3 runs to 13 residues. CDR3 coding DNA: TGTGCCAGCAGCTCGCAGGGAAACGGGGAGCTGTTTTTT. Its protein is CASSSQGNGELFF.

The V gene is TRBV27, the J gene TRBJ2-5, with 8 positions matching TRBD1. V lost 6 bases and J lost 0; bases outside the gene matches: 6. Germline values: CDR1 MNHEY, CDR2 SMNVEV (reference sequence). The CDR3 is 15 residues long. CDR3 loop: CASSPWDRYQETQYF. The CDR3 nucleotides are TGTGCCAGCAGCCCTTGGGACAGGTACCAAGAGACCCAGTACTTC.

The V call is TRBV24-1, the J call TRBJ2-7, with 8 bases matching TRBD1. With V trimmed by 3 bases and J by 5 bases, 8 bases remained unmatched. Germline V CDR1 and CDR2: KGHDR, SFDVKD. The CDR3 covers 15 residues. CDR3 coding DNA: TGTGCCACCAGTGATCGGGCCTCGGACAGGGACGAGCAGTACTTC. This gives the protein CATSDRASDRDEQYF.

V gene TRBV5-1 combines with J gene TRBJ2-1; perhaps TRBD2 as D (6 bases). The CDR3 has 16 residues. Between the trimmed V and J ends, which lost 0 bases and 1 base, there was a span of 11 bases. Per the germline V gene, CDR1 is SGHRS and CDR2 is YFSETQ. Here the CDR3 DNA reads TGCGCCAGCAGCTTGGGCGGGGACCCTTCCTACAATGAGCAGTTCTTC. Translation: CASSLGGDPSYNEQFF.

The chain combines TRBV25-1 with TRBJ1-6; TRBD1 matches at 9 bases. CDR3 length: 14 amino acids. The germline V gene encodes CDR1 MGHDK and CDR2 SYGVNS. V gave up 6 bases and J gave up 7 bases; unmatched junction bases: 4. The CDR3 spells CASRPGTGNSPLHF. As DNA, the CDR3 is TGTGCCAGCAGACCCGGGACAGGGAATTCACCCCTCCACTTT.

J is TRBJ2-3 and V is TRBV7-2, with 12 bases matching TRBD1. The V segment lost 5 bases and the J segment 6 bases; nucleotides outside the gene matches: 6. The CDR3 runs 15 residues. The germline V gene encodes CDR1 SGHTA and CDR2 FQGNSA. CDR3 DNA: TGTGCCAGCAGCCTGGGACAGGGGGCTAGGGATACGCAGTATTTT. This codes for CASSLGQGARDTQYF.

CDR3 residues: CASSILRNNYGYTF. The DNA for the CDR3 is TGTGCCAGTAGTATCCTCAGGAATAACTATGGCTACACCTTC. J is TRBJ1-2 and V is TRBV19; D ambiguous. V was shortened by 3 bases and J by 1 base, with 9 bases between the two germline ends. The CDR3 totals 14 residues. Germline V CDR1 and CDR2: LNHDA, SQIVND (reference sequence).

This clone has only one observation. The chain joins TRBV10-1 to TRBJ2-5; 9 bases line up with TRBD1. The length of the CDR3 is 15 residues. Trimming cost V 0 bases and J 6 bases; bases outside gene matches: 5. Per germline, CDR1 WNHNN and CDR2 SYGVQD (reference sequence). The CDR3 sequence is CASSESGTGQKTQYF. CDR3 nucleotides: TGCGCCAGCAGTGAGTCGGGGACAGGGCAGAAGACCCAGTACTTC.

The chain has TRBV19 and TRBJ2-1, with TRBD1 as a possible D gene (5 bases). Looked up from germline, CDR1 is LNHDA and CDR2 is SQIVND (reference sequence). CDR3 length: 13 residues. V lost 2 bases and J lost 8, with 10 bases in between. The CDR3 loop reads CASSISRDHEQFF. CDR3 coding DNA: TGTGCCAGTAGTATAAGCAGGGATCATGAGCAGTTCTTC.

CDR3 nucleotide sequence: TGTGCCAGCACCGGACAGCCCGGGAGCACAGATACGCAGTATTTT. Its protein is CASTGQPGSTDTQYF. This chain joins TRBV6-5 and TRBJ2-3; the D gene is possibly TRBD1 (6 bases). This CDR3 is built from 15 residues. Trimming removed 7 bases from V and 0 bases from J, with 14 bases in between. CDR1 MNHEY and CDR2 SVGAGI come from the germline V gene.

The chain employs TRBV6-1 and TRBJ1-2; maybe TRBD1 (5 bases). This CDR3 has 16 amino acids. Trimming pared 1 base from V and 4 bases from J, leaving 16 bases between. Germline V gene data show CDR1 as MNHNS and CDR2 as SASEGT. The CDR3 here is CASSEDLLTDRYGYTF. In nucleotides, the CDR3 is TGTGCCAGCAGTGAAGACCTTCTGACAGATCGCTATGGCTACACCTTC.

The CDR3 protein is CASIPDRNYGYTF. CDR3 sequence (DNA): TGTGCCAGCATCCCGGACAGAAACTATGGCTACACCTTC. The chain joins TRBV6-5 to TRBJ1-2; the D gene is possibly TRBD1 (6 bases). This CDR3 contains 13 residues. V lost 7 bases to trimming and J lost 2 bases, with 11 bases between them. In germline, CDR1 is MNHEY, CDR2 SVGAGI.

Here the CDR3 reads CASSPGDLSSYNSPLHF. The CDR3 region has the DNA TGTGCCAGCAGCCCGGGGGATCTGAGCTCCTATAATTCACCCCTCCACTTT. The chain employs TRBV27 and TRBJ1-6; D is perhaps TRBD1 (5 bases). The CDR3 has 17 amino acids. CDR1 and CDR2 from the germline V gene are MNHEY and SMNVEV (reference sequence). V lost 6 bases, J lost 0 bases, and 15 bases lay in between.

The CDR3, as DNA: TGCGCCAGCAGCAGCGGGACCTCAAGCTCCTACGAGCAGTACGTC. It codes for CASSSGTSSSYEQYV. This chain connects TRBV5-1 to TRBJ2-7, with 7 bases identical to TRBD2. The ends lost 4 bases at V and 0 bases at J; junction bases unmatched: 7. CDR3 length: 15 amino acids. Germline V gene sequence: CDR1 SGHRS, CDR2 YFSETQ.

This chain links TRBV6-5 with TRBJ1-1; D gene unclear. In germline, CDR1 is MNHEY, CDR2 SVGAGI. This CDR3 comprises 15 residues. Trimming removed 0 bases at V and 6 bases at J, with 14 bases between. The DNA for the CDR3 is TGTGCCAGCAGTTACTCGGGCGGAGGGAGGCCTGAAGCTTTCTTT. It encodes CASSYSGGGRPEAFF.

V gene TRBV25-1 combines with J gene TRBJ2-2; D is unresolved. This CDR3 spans 14 amino acids. V dropped 4 bases and J dropped 1 base, with 7 bases sitting between them. Germline V gives CDR1 MGHDK, CDR2 SYGVNS. The CDR3 DNA reads TGTGCCAGCAGTGGTAACAGGAACACCGGGGAGCTGTTTTTT. Encoded protein: CASSGNRNTGELFF.